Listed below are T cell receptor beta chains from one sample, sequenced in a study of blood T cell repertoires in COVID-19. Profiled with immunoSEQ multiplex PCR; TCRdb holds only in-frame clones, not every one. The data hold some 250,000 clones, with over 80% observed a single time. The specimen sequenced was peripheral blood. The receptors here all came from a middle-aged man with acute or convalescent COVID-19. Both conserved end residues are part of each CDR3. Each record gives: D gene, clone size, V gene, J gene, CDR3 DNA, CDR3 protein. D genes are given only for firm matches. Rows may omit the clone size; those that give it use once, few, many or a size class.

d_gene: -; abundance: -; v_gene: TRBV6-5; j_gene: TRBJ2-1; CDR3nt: TGTGCCAGCAGTCCTAACCGGGCCCCGGAGGATGAGCAGTTCTTC; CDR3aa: CASSPNRAPEDEQFF
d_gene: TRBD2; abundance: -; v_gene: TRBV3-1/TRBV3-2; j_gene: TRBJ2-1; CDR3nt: TGTGCCAGCAGTCTGACTAGCGGGAGGGGGAATGAGCAGTTCTTC; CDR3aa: CASSLTSGRGNEQFF
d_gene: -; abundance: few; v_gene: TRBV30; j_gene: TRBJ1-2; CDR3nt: TGTGCCTGGAGTGTGGGAGGGAGTGGCTACACCTTC; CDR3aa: CAWSVGGSGYTF
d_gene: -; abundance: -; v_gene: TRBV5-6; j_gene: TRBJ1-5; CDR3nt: TGTGCCAGCAGCTTGTTGGGGGGGGACCCCAATCAGCCCCAGCATTTT; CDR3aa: CASSLLGGDPNQPQHF
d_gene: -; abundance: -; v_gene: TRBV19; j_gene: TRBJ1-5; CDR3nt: TGTGCCAGTAGTAAGGTTGTCAGACATAGCAATCAGCCCCAGCATTTT; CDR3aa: CASSKVVRHSNQPQHF
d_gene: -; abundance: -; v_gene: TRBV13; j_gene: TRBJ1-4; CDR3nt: TGTGCCAGCAGCCTACGCGGTAATGAAAAACTGTTTTTT; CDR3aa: CASSLRGNEKLFF
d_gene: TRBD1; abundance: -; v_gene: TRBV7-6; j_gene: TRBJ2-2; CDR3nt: TGTGCCAGCAGCTTAGCTGTGTTGGAGGGACAGGGGACGAACACCGGGGAGCTGTTTTTT; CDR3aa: CASSLAVLEGQGTNTGELFF
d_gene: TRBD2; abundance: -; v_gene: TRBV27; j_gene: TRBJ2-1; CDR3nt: TGTGCCAGCAGTCCGGGGACTAGCGGGAACTACAATGAGCAGTTCTTC; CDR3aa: CASSPGTSGNYNEQFF
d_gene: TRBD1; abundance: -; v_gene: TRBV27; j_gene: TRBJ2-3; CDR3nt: TGTGCCAGCAGTTCTAACAGGGGTGGAACAGATACGCAGTATTTT; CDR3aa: CASSSNRGGTDTQYF
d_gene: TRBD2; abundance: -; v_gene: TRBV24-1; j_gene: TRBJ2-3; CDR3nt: TGTGCCACCCGGGAGGAGACCACAGATACGCAGTATTTT; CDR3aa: CATREETTDTQYF
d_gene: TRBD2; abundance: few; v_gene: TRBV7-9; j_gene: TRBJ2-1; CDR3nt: TGTGCCAGCAGCGCCAGGGCGGGAGGGCACAATGAGCAGTTCTTC; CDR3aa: CASSARAGGHNEQFF
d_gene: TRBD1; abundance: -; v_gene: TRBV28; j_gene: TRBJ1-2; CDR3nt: TGTGCCAGCAGTGGGACAGGGGTGTACTATGGCTACACCTTC; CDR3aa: CASSGTGVYYGYTF
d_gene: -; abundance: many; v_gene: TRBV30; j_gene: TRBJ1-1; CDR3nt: TGTGCCTGGAGTTTCACAGGGAACACTGAAGCTTTCTTT; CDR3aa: CAWSFTGNTEAFF
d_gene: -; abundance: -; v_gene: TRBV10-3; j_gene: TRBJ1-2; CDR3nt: TGTGCCACCCTAATCCGGGATGGTACGGGCTACACCTTC; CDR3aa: CATLIRDGTGYTF
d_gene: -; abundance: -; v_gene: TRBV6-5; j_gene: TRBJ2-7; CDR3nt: TGTGCCAGCAGTTACGGGCAGGGAAGGTACGAGCAGTACTTC; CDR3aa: CASSYGQGRYEQYF
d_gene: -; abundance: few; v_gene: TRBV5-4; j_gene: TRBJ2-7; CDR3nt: TGTGCCAGCAGCTTGGGGCGGGGAAGCTCCTACGAGCAGTACTTC; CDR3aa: CASSLGRGSSYEQYF
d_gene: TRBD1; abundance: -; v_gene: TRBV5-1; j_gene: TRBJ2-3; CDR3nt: TGCGCCAGCAGCTTGGCCCCCGGGACAGGGGCCACAGATACGCAGTATTTT; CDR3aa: CASSLAPGTGATDTQYF
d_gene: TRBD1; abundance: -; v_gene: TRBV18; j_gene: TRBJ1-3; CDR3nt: TGTGCCAGCTCAGAACGGCTGGACAGGGGGCCTGGAAACACCATATATTTT; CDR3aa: CASSERLDRGPGNTIYF
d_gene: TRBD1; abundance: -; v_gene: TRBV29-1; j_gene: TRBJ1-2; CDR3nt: TGCAGCGTGGCCGGGACAGGCCCTTATGGCTACACCTTC; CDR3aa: CSVAGTGPYGYTF
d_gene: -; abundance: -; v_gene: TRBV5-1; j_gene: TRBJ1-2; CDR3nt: TGCGCCAGCAGCTCCCCGCCCGGGTACTATGGCTACACCTTC; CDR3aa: CASSSPPGYYGYTF
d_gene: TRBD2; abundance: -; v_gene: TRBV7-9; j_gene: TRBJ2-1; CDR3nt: TGTGCCAGCAGCCCGCCCATCCGACTAGCGGTCCACAATGAGCAGTTCTTC; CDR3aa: CASSPPIRLAVHNEQFF
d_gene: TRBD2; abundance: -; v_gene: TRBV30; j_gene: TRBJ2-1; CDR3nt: TGTGCCTGGAGTCGGACGACTAGCGGGATTCAGTATGAGCAGTTCTTC; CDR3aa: CAWSRTTSGIQYEQFF
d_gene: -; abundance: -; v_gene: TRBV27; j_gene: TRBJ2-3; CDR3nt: TGTGCCAGCAGTTTATACAGGGTGGGCACAGATACGCAGTATTTT; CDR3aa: CASSLYRVGTDTQYF
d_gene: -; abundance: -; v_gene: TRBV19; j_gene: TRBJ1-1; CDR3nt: TGTGCCAGTAGTACAAATACAGGGAACACTGAAGCTTTCTTT; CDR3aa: CASSTNTGNTEAFF
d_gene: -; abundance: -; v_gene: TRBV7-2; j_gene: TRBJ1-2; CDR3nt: TGTGCCAGCAGCTTAGCCACAGCATCCGGCTACACCTTC; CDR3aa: CASSLATASGYTF
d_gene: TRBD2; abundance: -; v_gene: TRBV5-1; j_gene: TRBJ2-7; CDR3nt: TGCGCCAGCAGCTTGGAGGTTAGCGGGAGCTCCTACGAGCAGTACTTC; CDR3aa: CASSLEVSGSSYEQYF
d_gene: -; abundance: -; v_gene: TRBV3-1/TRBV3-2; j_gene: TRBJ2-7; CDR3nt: TGTGCCAGCAGCCAAGGAACGGCGGGCCAATCCTACGAGCAGTACTTC; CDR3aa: CASSQGTAGQSYEQYF
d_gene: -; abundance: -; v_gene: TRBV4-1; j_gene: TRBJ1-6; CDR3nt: TGCGCCAGCAGCCAAGGGCGGAATTCACCCCTCCACTTT; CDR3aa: CASSQGRNSPLHF
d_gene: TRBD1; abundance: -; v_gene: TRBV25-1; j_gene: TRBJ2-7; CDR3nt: TGTGCCAGCAGCAGAGGACAGGGCTACGAGCAGTACTTC; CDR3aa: CASSRGQGYEQYF
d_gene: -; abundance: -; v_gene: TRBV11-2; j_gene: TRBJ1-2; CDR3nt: TGTGCCAGCAGCCTCCTTGCAGCGAATAACTATGGCTACACCTTC; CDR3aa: CASSLLAANNYGYTF
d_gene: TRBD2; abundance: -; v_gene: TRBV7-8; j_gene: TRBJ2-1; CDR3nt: TGTGCCAGCAGCTTCTCAGGGGGGGTTCACCTAGCGGGAGTATCGTACAATGAGCAGTTCTTC; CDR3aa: CASSFSGGVHLAGVSYNEQFF
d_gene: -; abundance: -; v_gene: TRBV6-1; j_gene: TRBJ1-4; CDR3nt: TGTGCCAGCAGTGATGGCCCAACTAATGAAAAACTGTTTTTT; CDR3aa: CASSDGPTNEKLFF
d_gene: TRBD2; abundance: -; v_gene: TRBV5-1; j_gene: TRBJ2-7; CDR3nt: TGCGCCAGCAGCTACGGGACTAGCGGTAACTACGAGCAGTACTTC; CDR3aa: CASSYGTSGNYEQYF